This TCR beta chain derives from a study of shared clonotypes between healthy human individuals. Methods used by the authors: ImmunoSEQ gave junction-only sequences without quality scores, so filtering differed. The repertoire was sequenced with immunoSEQ multiplex PCR; TCRdb's copy has only in-frame clones and lacks some. D and trimming come from the DNA, and the V and J calls and clone size come from that table. The table shows around 550,000 clones, with 90% to 96% occurring only once. General study findings and limits: It was the few donors that limited the genetic and exposure-history diversity represented. Among several donors, roughly 5.5% of naive CD4 clonotypes were found in common.

Concerning this clone: Its antigen remains unknown.

CDR1 MRHNA and CDR2 SNTAGT come from the germline V gene. The CDR3 runs 14 residues. V dropped 5 bases and J dropped 9; count of bases not matched to a gene: 7. Input material: naive CD4+ T cells sorted from blood. Subset described: CD45RA+ positively selected. The source of this sequence is a woman aged 25-40 years in good health. The chain is built from TRBV6-4 and TRBJ2-1, with 10 bases that match TRBD1. DNA for the CDR3: TGTGCCAGCAGTCAGGACAGGGGGGCGAGTGAGCAGTTCTTC. Translated, it gives CASSQDRGASEQFF.